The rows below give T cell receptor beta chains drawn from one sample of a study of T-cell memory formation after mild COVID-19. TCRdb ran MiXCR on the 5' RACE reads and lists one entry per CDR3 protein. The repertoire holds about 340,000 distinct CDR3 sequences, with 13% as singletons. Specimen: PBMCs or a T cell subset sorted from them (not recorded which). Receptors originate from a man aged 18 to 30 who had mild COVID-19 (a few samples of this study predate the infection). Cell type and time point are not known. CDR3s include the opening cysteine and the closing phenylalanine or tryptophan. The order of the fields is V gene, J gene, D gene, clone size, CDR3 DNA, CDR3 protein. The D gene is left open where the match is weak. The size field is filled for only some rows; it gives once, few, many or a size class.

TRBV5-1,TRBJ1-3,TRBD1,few,TGCGCCAGCAGCTTGGGAATCGGGACAGGGACTGGAAACACCATATATTTT,CASSLGIGTGTGNTIYF
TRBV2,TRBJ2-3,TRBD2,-,TGTGCCAGCAGTGAACGGACTAGCGGGGGAGATCATAGCACAGATACGCAGTATTTT,CASSERTSGGDHSTDTQYF
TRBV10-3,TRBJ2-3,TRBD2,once,TGTGCCACCGTTCCCCAGCGGGGGGCAGATACGCAGTATTTT,CATVPQRGADTQYF
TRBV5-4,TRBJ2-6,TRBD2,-,TGTGCCAGCAGCTTGGGGACTAGCTGGCCCTCTGGGGCCAACGTCCTGACTTTC,CASSLGTSWPSGANVLTF
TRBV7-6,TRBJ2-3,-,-,TGTGCCAGCAGCCTCCAGGGGGGTATAGATACGCAGTATTTT,CASSLQGGIDTQYF
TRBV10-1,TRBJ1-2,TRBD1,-,TGCGCCAGCAGTGGGAAAGGGGGCAGGGTTATCGATGGCTACACCTTC,CASSGKGGRVIDGYTF
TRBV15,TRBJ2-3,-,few,TGTGCCACCAGCAGAGATCGCCCTGATACGCAGTATTTT,CATSRDRPDTQYF
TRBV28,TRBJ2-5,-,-,TGTGCCAGCAGCGACCCCTACCAAGAGACCCAGTACTTC,CASSDPYQETQYF
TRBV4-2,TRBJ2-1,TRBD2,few,TGTGCCAGCAGCCAAGCCCCCGCGGGAGGGAGGTCCTACAATGAGCAGTTCTTC,CASSQAPAGGRSYNEQFF
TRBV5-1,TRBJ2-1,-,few,TGCGCCAGCAGCTTGGAGAACCTCAGGGGACTTAGCTCCTACAATGAGCAGTTCTTC,CASSLENLRGLSSYNEQFF
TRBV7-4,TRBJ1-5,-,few,TGTGCCAGCAGCTCCCTCGATAGCAATCAGCCCCAGCATTTT,CASSSLDSNQPQHF
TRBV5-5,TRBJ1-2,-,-,TGTGCCAGCAGCTTGGTGTCCAGTGGGGGATCCTCTTGGGGCTACACCTTC,CASSLVSSGGSSWGYTF
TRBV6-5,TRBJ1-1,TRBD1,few,TGTGCCAGCAGTGCGCCGGGACAGGGATACACTGAAGCTTTCTTT,CASSAPGQGYTEAFF
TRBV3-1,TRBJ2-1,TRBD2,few,TGTGCCAGCAGACCTACTAGCGGGGGAGGTGAGCAGTTCTTC,CASRPTSGGGEQFF
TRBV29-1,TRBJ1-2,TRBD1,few,TGCAGCGTTGGACAGACAGGGGCTGGCTACACCTTC,CSVGQTGAGYTF
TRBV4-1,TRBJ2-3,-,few,TGCGCCAGCAGCCAAGATGGGCAGACGCAGTATTTT,CASSQDGQTQYF
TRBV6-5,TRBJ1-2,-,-,TGTGCCAGCAGAAACCCGTCAGAGGGCTATGGCTACACCTTC,CASRNPSEGYGYTF
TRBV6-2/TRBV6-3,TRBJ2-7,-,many,TGTGCCAGCAGTTACTCCTCCTACGAGCAGTACTTC,CASSYSSYEQYF
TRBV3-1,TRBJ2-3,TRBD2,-,TGTGCCAGCAGCCTGGATAGCGGGGATACGCAGTATTTT,CASSLDSGDTQYF
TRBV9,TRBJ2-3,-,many,TGTGCCAGCAGCGTAGATGAGAACCCTAACACAGATACGCAGTATTTT,CASSVDENPNTDTQYF
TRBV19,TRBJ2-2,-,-,TGTGCCAGTAGTATAGCGGTCGACGGGGAGCTGTTTTTT,CASSIAVDGELFF
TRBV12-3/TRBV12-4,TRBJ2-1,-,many,TGTGCCAGCGGAACCGGGACGTCGGAATTTAATGAGCAGTTCTTC,CASGTGTSEFNEQFF
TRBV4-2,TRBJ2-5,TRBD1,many,TGTGCCAGCAGCCCTATCGGGGACAGGGAAGAGACCCAGTACTTC,CASSPIGDREETQYF
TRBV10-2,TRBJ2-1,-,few,TGCGCCAGCAGTGAAGGTCAGGGCCCCCCTATCGATGAGCAGTTCTTC,CASSEGQGPPIDEQFF
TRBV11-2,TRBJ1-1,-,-,TGTGCCAGCAGCTTATCCGGCAGTCTGAACACTGAAGCTTTCTTT,CASSLSGSLNTEAFF
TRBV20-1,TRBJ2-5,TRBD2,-,TGCAGTGCTACCCGAGCGGGGGGACGGGAGACCCAGTACTTC,CSATRAGGRETQYF
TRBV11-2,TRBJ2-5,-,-,TGTGCCAGTAAGCCCGGATCGGGGGCCAGGGGAGAGACCCAGTACTTC,CASKPGSGARGETQYF
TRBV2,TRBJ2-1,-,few,TGTGCCAGCAGTGAACGGCAGGGGAGGGATGAGCAGTTCTTC,CASSERQGRDEQFF
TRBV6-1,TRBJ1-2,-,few,TGTGCCAGCAGTGTCGCGCCAGGATTTAACTATGGCTACACCTTC,CASSVAPGFNYGYTF
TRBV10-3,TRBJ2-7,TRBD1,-,TGTGCCATCAGTGGGGGACAGAACGAGCAGTACTTC,CAISGGQNEQYF
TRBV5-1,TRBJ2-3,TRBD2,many,TGCGCCAGCAGCTACGGGAGGGCAGATACGCAGTATTTT,CASSYGRADTQYF
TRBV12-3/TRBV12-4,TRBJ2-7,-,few,TGTGCCAGCAGTTTAGGCAGGCAGGCCGAGCAGTACTTC,CASSLGRQAEQYF
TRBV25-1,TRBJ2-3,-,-,TGTGCCAGCCAACCTTCTACAGGGGGAGGGACAGATACGCAGTATTTT,CASQPSTGGGTDTQYF
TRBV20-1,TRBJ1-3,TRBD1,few,TGCAGTGCTCGACAGGGGCCTGGAAACACCATATATTTT,CSARQGPGNTIYF
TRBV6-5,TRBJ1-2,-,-,TGTGCCAGCAGAACTAAGGCAGGAGCTATCGGGGGCTACACCTTC,CASRTKAGAIGGYTF
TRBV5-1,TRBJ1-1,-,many,TGCGCCAGCAGGAGACAGGAGGTGAACACTGAAGCTTTCTTT,CASRRQEVNTEAFF
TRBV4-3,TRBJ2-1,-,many,TGCGCCAGCAGCCAAGAGGTTTATCGGAATGAGCAGTTCTTC,CASSQEVYRNEQFF
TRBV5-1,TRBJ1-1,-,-,TGCGCCAGCAGCACCGGACAGACTGAAGCTTTCTTT,CASSTGQTEAFF
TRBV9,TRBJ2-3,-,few,TGTGCCAGCAGCGTGGGGCAGGGGTTCACAGATACGCAGTATTTT,CASSVGQGFTDTQYF
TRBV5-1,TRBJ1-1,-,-,TGCGCCAGCAGCTTGGCCGAGAGGTTTGAAGCTTTCTTT,CASSLAERFEAFF
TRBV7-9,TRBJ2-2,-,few,TGTGCCAGCAGTACGTCCACCGGGGAGCTGTTTTTT,CASSTSTGELFF
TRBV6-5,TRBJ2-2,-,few,TGTGCCAGCAGTTACCGGAACCAAGGCGCCGGGGAGCTGTTTTTT,CASSYRNQGAGELFF
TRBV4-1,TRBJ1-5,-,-,TGCACCAGCAGCCACGGTAGTAGCAATCAGCCCCAGCATTTT,CTSSHGSSNQPQHF
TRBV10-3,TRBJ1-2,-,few,TGTGCCATCAGTGAGGAACTTAACCTCTACACCTTC,CAISEELNLYTF
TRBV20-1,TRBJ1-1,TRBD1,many,TGCAGTGCTTGGACAGGGAACACTGAAGCTTTCTTT,CSAWTGNTEAFF
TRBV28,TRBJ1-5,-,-,TGTGCCAGCCTAATGGGGCACAGAGGGGGTCAGCCCCAGCATTTT,CASLMGHRGGQPQHF
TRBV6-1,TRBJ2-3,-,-,TGTGCCAGCAGAAGAGGTACGCCAGGCACAGATACGCAGTATTTT,CASRRGTPGTDTQYF
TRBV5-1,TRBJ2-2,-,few,TGCGCCAGCAGCAAGACACGGAATACCGGGGAGCTGTTTTTT,CASSKTRNTGELFF
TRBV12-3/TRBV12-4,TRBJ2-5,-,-,TGTGCCAGCAGCAATGCCCCCACACGGTACCAAGAGACCCAGTACTTC,CASSNAPTRYQETQYF
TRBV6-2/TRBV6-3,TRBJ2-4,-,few,TGTGCCAGCAGTTACTCGCCGGGACTAGCCAAAAACATTCAGTACTTC,CASSYSPGLAKNIQYF
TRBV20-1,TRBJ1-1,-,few,TGCAGTGCTAGAGGGACACTGAACACTGAAGCTTTCTTT,CSARGTLNTEAFF
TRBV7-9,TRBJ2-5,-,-,TGTGCCAGCAGCTTGGGGGGCCCCGGGGGGACCCAGTACTTC,CASSLGGPGGTQYF
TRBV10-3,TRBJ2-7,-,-,TGTGCCATCAGAGGGGGGGACAGCTACGAGCAGTACTTC,CAIRGGDSYEQYF
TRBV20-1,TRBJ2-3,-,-,TGCAGTGCTAGAGTAGCGGCAGATACGCAGTATTTT,CSARVAADTQYF
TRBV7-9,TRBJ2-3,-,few,TGTGCCAGCAGCTTAGGCGGTTCGGATACGCAGTATTTT,CASSLGGSDTQYF
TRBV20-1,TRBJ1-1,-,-,TGCAGTGCTAGAGAGGCCGGGAACACTGAAGCTTTCTTT,CSAREAGNTEAFF
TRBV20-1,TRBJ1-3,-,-,TGCAGTGCTAGAGGATCTAACCGGAACACCATATATTTT,CSARGSNRNTIYF